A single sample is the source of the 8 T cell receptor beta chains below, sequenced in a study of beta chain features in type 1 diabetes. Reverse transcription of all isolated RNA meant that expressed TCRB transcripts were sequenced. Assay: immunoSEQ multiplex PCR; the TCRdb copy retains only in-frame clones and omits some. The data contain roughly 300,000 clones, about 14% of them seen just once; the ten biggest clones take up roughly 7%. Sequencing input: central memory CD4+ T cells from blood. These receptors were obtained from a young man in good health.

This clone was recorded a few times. The CDR3 nucleotides read TGTGCCAGCAGCTCCCGGGACAGGGGAGCCGAGCAGTACTTC. Translated, it gives CASSSRDRGAEQYF. The chain combines TRBV11-2 with TRBJ2-7; 10 nucleotides match TRBD1. This CDR3 region has 14 residues. V lost 4 bases, J lost 6 bases, and 6 bases stayed unmatched. Per germline, CDR1 SGHAT and CDR2 FQNNGV. Combining the CDR3 with reference TRBV11-2 and TRBJ2-7 gives the whole variable domain EAGVAQSPRYKIIEKRQSVAFWCNPISGHATLYWYQQILGQGPKLLIQFQNNGVVDDSQLPKDRFSAERLKGVDSTLKIQPAKLEDSAVYLCASSSRDRGAEQYFGPGTRLTVT.

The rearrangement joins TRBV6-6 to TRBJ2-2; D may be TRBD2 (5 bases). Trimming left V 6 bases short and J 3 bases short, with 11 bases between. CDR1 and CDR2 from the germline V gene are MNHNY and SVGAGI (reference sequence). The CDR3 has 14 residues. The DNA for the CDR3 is TGTGCCAGCAGCGGGCTAGCCTACACCGGGGAGCTGTTTTTT. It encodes CASSGLAYTGELFF.

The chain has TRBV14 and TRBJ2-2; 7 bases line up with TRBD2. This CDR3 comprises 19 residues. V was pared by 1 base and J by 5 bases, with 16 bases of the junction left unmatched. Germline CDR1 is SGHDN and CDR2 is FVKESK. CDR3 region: CASSQVPSGTMGLTGELFF. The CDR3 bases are TGTGCCAGCAGCCAAGTCCCGTCCGGGACTATGGGTTTGACCGGGGAGCTGTTTTTT. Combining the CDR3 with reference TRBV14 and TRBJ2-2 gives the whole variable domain EAGVTQFPSHSVIEKGQTVTLRCDPISGHDNLYWYRRVMGKEIKFLLHFVKESKQDESGMPNNRFLAERTGGTYSTLKVQPAELEDSGVYFCASSQVPSGTMGLTGELFFGEGSRLTVL.

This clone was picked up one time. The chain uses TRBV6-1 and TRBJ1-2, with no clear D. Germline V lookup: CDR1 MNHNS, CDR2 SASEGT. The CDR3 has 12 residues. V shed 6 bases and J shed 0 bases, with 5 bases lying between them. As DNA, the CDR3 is TGTGCCAGCAGACGGACTAACTATGGCTACACCTTC. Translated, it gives CASRRTNYGYTF.

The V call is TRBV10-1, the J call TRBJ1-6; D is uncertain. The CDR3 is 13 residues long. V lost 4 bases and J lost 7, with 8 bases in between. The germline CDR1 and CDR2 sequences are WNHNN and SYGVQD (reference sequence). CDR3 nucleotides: TGCGCCAGCAGTGCGGACTTAAATTCACCCCTCCACTTT. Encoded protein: CASSADLNSPLHF.

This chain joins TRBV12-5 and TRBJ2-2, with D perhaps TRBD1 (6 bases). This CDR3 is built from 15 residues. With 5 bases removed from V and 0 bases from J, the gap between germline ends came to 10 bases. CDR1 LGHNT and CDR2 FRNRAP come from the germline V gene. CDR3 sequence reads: CASGPWTANTGELFF. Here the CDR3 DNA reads TGTGCTAGTGGTCCGTGGACAGCGAACACCGGGGAGCTGTTTTTT.

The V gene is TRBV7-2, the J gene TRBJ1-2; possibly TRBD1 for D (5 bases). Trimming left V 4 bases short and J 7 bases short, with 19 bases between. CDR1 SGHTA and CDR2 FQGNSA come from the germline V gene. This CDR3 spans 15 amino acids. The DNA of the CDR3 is TGTGCCAGCAGCTCTGCGGTGGGTCAGGGACGTGGCTACACCTTC. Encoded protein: CASSSAVGQGRGYTF.

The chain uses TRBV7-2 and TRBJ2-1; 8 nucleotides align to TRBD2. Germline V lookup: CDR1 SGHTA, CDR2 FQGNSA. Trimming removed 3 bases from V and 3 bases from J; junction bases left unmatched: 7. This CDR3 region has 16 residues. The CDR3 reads CASSLAGGSFYNEQFF. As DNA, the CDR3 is TGTGCCAGCAGCTTGGCGGGGGGTTCTTTCTACAATGAGCAGTTCTTC. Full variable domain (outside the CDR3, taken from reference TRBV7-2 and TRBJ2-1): GAGVSQSPSNKVTEKGKDVELRCDPISGHTALYWYRQSLGQGLEFLIYFQGNSAPDKSGLPSDRFSAERTGGSVSTLTIQRTQQEDSAVYLCASSLAGGSFYNEQFFGPGTRLTVL.